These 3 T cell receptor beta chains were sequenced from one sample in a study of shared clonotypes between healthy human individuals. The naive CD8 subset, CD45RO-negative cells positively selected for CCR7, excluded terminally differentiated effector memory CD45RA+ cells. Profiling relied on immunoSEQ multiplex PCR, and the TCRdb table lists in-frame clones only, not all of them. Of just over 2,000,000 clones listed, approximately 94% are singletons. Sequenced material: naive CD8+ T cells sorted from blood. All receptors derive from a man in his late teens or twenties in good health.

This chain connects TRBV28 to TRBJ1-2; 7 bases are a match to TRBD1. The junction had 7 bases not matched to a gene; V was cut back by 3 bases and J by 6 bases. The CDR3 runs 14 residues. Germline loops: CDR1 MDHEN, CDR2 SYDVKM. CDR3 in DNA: TGTGCCAGCAGTTTGAAGGGGGCTCTCCATGGCTACACCTTC. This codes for CASSLKGALHGYTF.

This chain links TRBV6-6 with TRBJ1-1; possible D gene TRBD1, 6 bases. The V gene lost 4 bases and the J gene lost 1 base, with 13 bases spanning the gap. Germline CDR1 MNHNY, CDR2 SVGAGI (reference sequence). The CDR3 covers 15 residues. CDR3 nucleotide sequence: TGTGCCAGCAGTTTCCAAGGGGGGGAGAACACTGAAGCTTTCTTT. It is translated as CASSFQGGENTEAFF.

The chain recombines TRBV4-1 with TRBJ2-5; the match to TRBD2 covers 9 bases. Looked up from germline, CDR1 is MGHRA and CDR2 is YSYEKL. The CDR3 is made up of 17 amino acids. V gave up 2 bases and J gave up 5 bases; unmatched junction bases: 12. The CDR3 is CASSQSRSGGNVETQYF. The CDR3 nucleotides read TGCGCCAGCAGCCAAAGTCGGAGCGGGGGGAATGTCGAGACCCAGTACTTC.